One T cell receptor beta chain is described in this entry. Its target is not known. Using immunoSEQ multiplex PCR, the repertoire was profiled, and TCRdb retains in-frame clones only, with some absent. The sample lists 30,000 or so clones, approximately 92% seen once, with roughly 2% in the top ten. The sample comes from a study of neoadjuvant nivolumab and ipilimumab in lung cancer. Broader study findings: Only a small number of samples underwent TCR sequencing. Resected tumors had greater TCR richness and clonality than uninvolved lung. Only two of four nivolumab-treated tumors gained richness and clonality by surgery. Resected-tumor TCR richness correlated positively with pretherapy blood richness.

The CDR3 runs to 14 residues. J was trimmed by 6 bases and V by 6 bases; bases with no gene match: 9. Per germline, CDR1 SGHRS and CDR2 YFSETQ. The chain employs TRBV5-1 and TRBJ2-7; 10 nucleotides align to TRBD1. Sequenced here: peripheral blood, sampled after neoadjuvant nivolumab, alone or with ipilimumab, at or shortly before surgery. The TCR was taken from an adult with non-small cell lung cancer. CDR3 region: CASTPGQGGREQYF. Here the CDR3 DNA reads TGCGCCAGCACCCCCGGACAGGGGGGCCGCGAGCAGTACTTC. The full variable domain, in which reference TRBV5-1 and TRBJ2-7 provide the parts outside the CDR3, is KAGVTQTPRYLIKTRGQQVTLSCSPISGHRSVSWYQQTPGQGLQFLFEYFSETQRNKGNFPGRFSGRQFSNSRSEMNVSTLELGDSALYLCASTPGQGGREQYFGPGTRLTVT.